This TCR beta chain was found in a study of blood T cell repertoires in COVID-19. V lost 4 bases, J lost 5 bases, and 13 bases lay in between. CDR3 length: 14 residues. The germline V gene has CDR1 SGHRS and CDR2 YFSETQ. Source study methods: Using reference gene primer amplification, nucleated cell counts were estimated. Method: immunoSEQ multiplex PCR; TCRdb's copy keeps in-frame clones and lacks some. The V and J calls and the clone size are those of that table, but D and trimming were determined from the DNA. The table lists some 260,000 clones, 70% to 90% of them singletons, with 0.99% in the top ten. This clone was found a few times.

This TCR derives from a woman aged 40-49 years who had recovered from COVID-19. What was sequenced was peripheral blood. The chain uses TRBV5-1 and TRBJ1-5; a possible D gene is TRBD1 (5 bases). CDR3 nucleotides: TGCGCCAGCAGCCCCGGTTTAGGGGATCAGCCCCAGCATTTT. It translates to CASSPGLGDQPQHF.